This entry lists 9 T cell receptor beta chains sequenced from one sample in a study of T cell responses to AZD1222 COVID-19 vaccine. Some clones are missing from TCRdb's copy, which holds only in-frame ones; the method was immunoSEQ multiplex PCR. The table includes 100,000 to 120,000 clones, approximately 90% detected once. This material consisted of peripheral blood, taken on day 0 of AZD1222 vaccination. These TCRs come from an adult in good health.

This sequence joins TRBV5-1 and TRBJ2-7, with D uncertain. Per the germline V gene, CDR1 is SGHRS and CDR2 is YFSETQ. V was trimmed by 0 bases and J by 7 bases, leaving 11 bases between them. There are 13 residues in the CDR3. The CDR3: CASSLAGNVEQYF. For the CDR3, the DNA is TGCGCCAGCAGCTTGGCCGGCAACGTAGAGCAGTACTTC.

The chain is built from TRBV2 and TRBJ1-5; no definite D call. The CDR3 is made up of 15 amino acids. Germline assignment: CDR1 SNHLY and CDR2 FYNNEI. The V end lost 3 bases, the J end lost 4 bases, and 13 bases lay between the germline ends. CDR3 sequence (DNA): TGTGCCAGCAGTGAGGGTCTAATCGGGAATCAGCCCCAGCATTTT. Residues: CASSEGLIGNQPQHF.

Within the sample, this clone is medium-sized. CDR3 region: CASSQGGRATDTQYF. The DNA for the CDR3 is TGTGCCAGCAGCCAAGGCGGGAGGGCGACAGATACGCAGTATTTT. This chain uses TRBV4-2 with TRBJ2-3, with 9 bases identical to TRBD2. The CDR3 consists of 15 residues. In germline, CDR1 is LGHNA, CDR2 YNFKEQ. With 1 base clipped from V and 3 bases from J, the junction kept 2 bases outside the gene matches.

The chain employs TRBV28 and TRBJ2-1, with a possible D match to TRBD1 (6 bases). Germline V lookup: CDR1 MDHEN, CDR2 SYDVKM. Trimming took off 5 bases at V and 2 bases at J, with 13 bases between the two ends. The CDR3 has 15 amino acids. In nucleotides, the CDR3 is TGTGCCAGCAGTCGCAGGGGTTACCCCTACAATGAGCAGTTCTTC. Amino acid sequence: CASSRRGYPYNEQFF.

V usage is TRBV27 and J usage is TRBJ2-7, with TRBD1 as a possible D gene (6 bases). Trimming left V 6 bases short and J 0 bases short, with 12 bases between. Looked up from germline, CDR1 is MNHEY and CDR2 is SMNVEV (reference sequence). The CDR3 is 14 residues long. CDR3 in amino acids: CASSGQSHSYEQYF. The CDR3 coding sequence is TGTGCCAGCAGCGGACAGTCCCACTCCTACGAGCAGTACTTC.

The chain joins TRBV5-1 to TRBJ1-1, with D possibly matching TRBD1 (5 bases). V was shortened by 0 bases and J by 1 base, with 7 bases between the two germline ends. Germline CDR1 and CDR2: SGHRS and YFSETQ. The CDR3 covers 14 residues. The chain's CDR3 is CASSLGQKNTEAFF. CDR3 nucleotides: TGCGCCAGCAGCTTGGGACAGAAGAACACTGAAGCTTTCTTT.

This clone was seen more than once but under ten times. J is TRBJ1-2 and V is TRBV3-1 (or the pseudogene TRBV3-2), with 8 bases matching TRBD1. From germline, CDR1 is LGHDT and CDR2 YNNKEL (reference sequence). With 6 bases clipped from V and 8 bases from J, the junction kept 8 bases outside the gene matches. The CDR3 is 13 residues long. CDR3 sequence reads: CASSSTGGEGYTF. CDR3 DNA sequence: TGTGCCAGCAGTTCTACAGGGGGTGAAGGCTACACCTTC.

The chain recombines TRBV27 with TRBJ2-5, with a tentative D call TRBD1 (5 bases). The CDR3 is 13 amino acids. Trimming left V 6 bases short and J 5 bases short, with 13 bases between. In germline, CDR1 is MNHEY, CDR2 SMNVEV (reference sequence). CDR3 bases: TGTGCCAGCAGCCTCAGGGAAGGTGAGACCCAGTACTTC. This codes for CASSLREGETQYF.

This clone was counted once. V gene TRBV28 combines with J gene TRBJ1-1, with D unresolved. V lost 7 bases to trimming and J lost 3 bases, with 6 bases between them. CDR1 MDHEN and CDR2 SYDVKM come from the germline V gene. CDR3 size: 11 residues. CDR3 amino acids: CASTHYTEAFF. The CDR3 nucleotides read TGTGCCAGCACCCACTACACTGAAGCTTTCTTT. Combining the CDR3 with reference TRBV28 and TRBJ1-1 gives the whole variable domain DVKVTQSSRYLVKRTGEKVFLECVQDMDHENMFWYRQDPGLGLRLIYFSYDVKMKEKGDIPEGYSVSREKKERFSLILESASTNQTSMYLCASTHYTEAFFGQGTRLTVV.